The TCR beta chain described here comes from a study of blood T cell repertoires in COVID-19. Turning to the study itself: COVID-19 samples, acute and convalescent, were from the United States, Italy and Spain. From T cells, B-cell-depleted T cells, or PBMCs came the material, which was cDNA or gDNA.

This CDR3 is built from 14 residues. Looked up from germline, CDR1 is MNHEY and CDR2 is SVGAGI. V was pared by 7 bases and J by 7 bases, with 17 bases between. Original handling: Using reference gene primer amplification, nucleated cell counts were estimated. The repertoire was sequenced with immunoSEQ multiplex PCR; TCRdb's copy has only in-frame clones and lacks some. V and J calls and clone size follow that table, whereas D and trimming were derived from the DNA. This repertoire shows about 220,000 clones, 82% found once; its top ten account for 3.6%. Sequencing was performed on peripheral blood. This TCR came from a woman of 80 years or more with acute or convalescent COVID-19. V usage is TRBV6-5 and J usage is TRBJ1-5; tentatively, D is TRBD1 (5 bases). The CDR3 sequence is CASIPGGWGQPQHF. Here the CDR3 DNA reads TGTGCCAGCATCCCTGGGGGGTGGGGACAGCCCCAGCATTTT.